This TCR beta chain came from a study of T cells in Graves' hyperthyroidism and ophthalmopathy. Study outcomes and limitations: Model-based prediction identified ophthalmopathy a median about 7 months prior to its onset.

This clonotype has ten or more counts. The antigen is unknown. Each person with ophthalmopathy scored at least 3 on the Clinical Activity Score, reached NOSPECS grade 4 or higher, and had been ill under 3 months. Amplified regions were TCR beta CDR3 sequences from RNA transcripts. An initial round of RT-PCR targeting the TCR CDR3 relied on the HTBI primer set. TCRdb re-analysed the multiplex PCR reads in MiXCR, keeping a single row per CDR3 protein. The sample includes about 610,000 distinct CDR3 sequences, roughly 14% of them seen just once. The source is a woman in her 40s with Graves' ophthalmopathy. What was sequenced was blood.

Here the CDR3 reads CASSGNRLTEAFF. As DNA, the CDR3 is TGTGCCAGCAGTGGGAACAGGCTCACTGAAGCTTTCTTT. The chain carries TRBV2 and TRBJ1-1; weak D call: TRBD1 (5 bases). The CDR3 has 13 amino acids. V was shortened by 4 bases and J by 4 bases, with 10 bases between the two germline ends. The germline V gene encodes CDR1 SNHLY and CDR2 FYNNEI.